This T cell receptor (beta chain) was identified during a study of shared clonotypes between healthy human individuals. Study-wide background: Researchers drew samples from two women and three men aged 18 to 49. Study findings and constraints: Some clonotypes were shared by all four sorted-subset donors, while others were not shared. The non-shared ones had lower generation probabilities than the shared ones. Researchers found naive subsets generally carried larger estimated richness than memory subsets.

CDR1 and CDR2 (germline): SGHTA, FQGNSA. CDR3 length: 14 amino acids. The ends were cut back, 6 bases at V and 0 bases at J, with 11 bases in the middle. As defined, naive CD8 cells were CD45RO-negative and positively selected for CCR7, with terminally differentiated effector memory CD45RA+ cells excluded. Authors' methods: Sequence data from immunoSEQ were junction-only and lacked quality scores; consequently, filtering differed. Only in-frame clones appear in the TCRdb table, and some are missing; sequencing was by immunoSEQ multiplex PCR. V and J calls plus clone size are reproduced from that table; the DNA served to infer D and trimming. The table records some 2.1 million clones, approximately 94% of them present only once. On this clone itself: Its cognate antigen is unknown.

The sequenced sample was naive CD8+ T cells sorted from blood. The source is a man aged 18 to 30 in good health. The V gene is TRBV7-2, the J gene TRBJ1-1; unclear D gene. The CDR3 spells CASRGGGLNTEAFF. CDR3 sequence (DNA): TGTGCCAGCAGAGGTGGAGGATTGAACACTGAAGCTTTCTTT.